A single T cell receptor (beta chain) is shown here with its context. V was trimmed by 3 bases and J by 6 bases, leaving 9 bases between them. The germline V gene has CDR1 DFQATT and CDR2 SNEGSKA (reference sequence). The CDR3 consists of 12 residues. This sample was included in a study of T cells in Graves' hyperthyroidism and ophthalmopathy. About the research overall: Blood was drawn when the patient was first diagnosed and still untreated.

Researchers amplified the TCR beta CDR3 regions from RNA transcripts. With the HTBI primer set, the TCR CDR3 went through a first round of RT-PCR. TCRdb reprocessed the multiplex PCR reads with MiXCR, giving one entry per CDR3 protein. The sample holds nearly 600,000 distinct CDR3 sequences, 13% to 15% seen once. This sequence originates from a woman aged 18-35 years with Graves' ophthalmopathy. The chain links TRBV20-1 to TRBJ2-1, with D unclear. The material sequenced was blood. CDR3 sequence reads: CSASRAANEQFF. CDR3 nucleotide sequence: TGCAGTGCTAGTCGGGCTGCCAATGAGCAGTTCTTC.